This T cell receptor beta chain was identified during a study of spatial heterogeneity in lung cancer. Study details: There were, on average, more than nine raw-read appearances for each unique TCR and UMI combination.

This clonotype is termed medium-sized (0.01 to 0.1%). Unique molecular identifiers tagged every individual TCR cDNA molecule. TCRdb redid the calling of the 5' RACE reads with MiXCR, one entry per CDR3 protein. The sample lists 48,000 or so distinct CDR3 sequences; roughly 5% were seen once. Germline V lookup: CDR1 ENHRY, CDR2 SYGVKD. J was trimmed by 10 bases and V by 6 bases; bases with no gene match: 5. The CDR3 totals 14 residues. The time point was: sample taken at primary tumor resection. Frozen PBMC, nontumor lung or tumor provided whole RNA, which was sequenced unsorted. Source: PBMCs, taken at surgery. The rearrangement uses TRBV10-3 and TRBJ2-1; TRBD2 aligns across 14 bases. The TCR sequence derives from a male donor with early-stage non-small cell lung cancer. The CDR3 nucleotides read TGTGCCATCAGGGGACTAGCGGGAGTGGGCGAGCAGTTCTTC. Protein: CAIRGLAGVGEQFF.